This record looks at one T cell receptor beta chain sequence and its context. Its antigen is unidentified. Assay used: immunoSEQ multiplex PCR; TCRdb lists only in-frame clones, some missing. The sample lists around 27,000 clones, less than 90% occurring once. The entry originates in a study of OX40 agonist ivuxolimab in advanced cancers. The study, taken as a whole, reports: In CD8+ T cells, expanded clones were on average more numerous than in CD4+. Low levels of normalized T-cell clonal expansion also appeared in some nonresponders.

Autoimmune disease history or systemic immunosuppression led to patients being barred. Cycle 7 day 1, cycle 4 day 1, and baseline were the timepoints at which blood was sampled. Trimming at V came to 1 base and at J to 7 bases, leaving 4 bases not matched to a gene. Germline lookup yields CDR1 MGHRA and CDR2 YSYEKL. The CDR3 covers 15 residues. The chain recombines TRBV4-1 with TRBJ2-1; 10 positions match TRBD2. This TCR was recovered from an adult with an advanced solid tumor such as melanoma, head and neck, liver or kidney cancer. The starting material was CD4+ or CD8+ T cells sorted from blood, obtained in a trial of the OX40 agonist ivuxolimab. The CDR3 reads CASSQVLAGVNEQFF. For the CDR3, the DNA is TGCGCCAGCAGCCAAGTGCTAGCGGGAGTAAATGAGCAGTTCTTC.